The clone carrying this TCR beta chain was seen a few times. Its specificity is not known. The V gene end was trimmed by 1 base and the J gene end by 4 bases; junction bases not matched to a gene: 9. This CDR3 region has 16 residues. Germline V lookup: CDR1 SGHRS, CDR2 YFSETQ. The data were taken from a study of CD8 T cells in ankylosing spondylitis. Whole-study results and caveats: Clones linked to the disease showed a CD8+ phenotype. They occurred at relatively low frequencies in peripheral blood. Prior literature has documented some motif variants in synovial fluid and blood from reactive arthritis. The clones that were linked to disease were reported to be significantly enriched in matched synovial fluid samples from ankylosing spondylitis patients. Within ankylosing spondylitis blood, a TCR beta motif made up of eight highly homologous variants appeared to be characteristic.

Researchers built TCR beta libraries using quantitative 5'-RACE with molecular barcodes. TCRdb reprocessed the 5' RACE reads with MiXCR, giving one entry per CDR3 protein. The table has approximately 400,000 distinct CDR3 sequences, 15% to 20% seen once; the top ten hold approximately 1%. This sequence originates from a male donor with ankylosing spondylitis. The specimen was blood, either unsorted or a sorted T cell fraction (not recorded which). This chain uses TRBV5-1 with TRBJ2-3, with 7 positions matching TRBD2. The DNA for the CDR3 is TGCGCCAGCAGCTTGATCTGGGGGGGAGTTGCAGATACGCAGTATTTT. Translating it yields CASSLIWGGVADTQYF.